Following are 32 T cell receptor beta chains from one sample sequenced in a study of cytomegalovirus exposure and HLA in healthy donors. PCR involved 60 Vbeta and 13 Jbeta primers. Clones were sequenced by immunoSEQ multiplex PCR, and TCRdb holds only the in-frame ones, with some missing. Its clone listing holds some 75,000 clones. Sequencing used PBMCs. The receptors shown here come from a man in his forties in good health and CMV-seronegative.

The V and J genes are TRBV30 and TRBJ1-2; no definite D call. Looked up from germline, CDR1 is GTSNPN and CDR2 is SVGIG (reference sequence). V lost 0 bases and J lost 2, with 13 bases in between. The CDR3 sequence is 15 residues long. Here the CDR3 DNA reads TGTGCCTGGAGTGTTCGCATGGTGGCAAACTATGGCTACACCTTC. It encodes CAWSVRMVANYGYTF.

V gene TRBV2 combines with J gene TRBJ1-2, with 7 bases lining up with TRBD1. This CDR3 comprises 12 residues. Germline CDR1 and CDR2: SNHLY and FYNNEI. The ends lost 2 bases at V and 6 bases at J; junction bases unmatched: 0. The CDR3 coding sequence is TGTGCCAGCAGTGAACAGGGGGATGGCTACACCTTC. Protein product: CASSEQGDGYTF.

This chain links TRBV6-5 with TRBJ2-2; 7 positions match TRBD2. This CDR3 contains 15 residues. V gave up 4 bases and J gave up 4 bases; unmatched junction bases: 6. Germline V CDR1 and CDR2: MNHEY, SVGAGI. Here the CDR3 DNA reads TGTGCCAGCAGTTGGGAGGGTTGGGGCACCGGGGAGCTGTTTTTT. Its protein product is CASSWEGWGTGELFF.

This chain joins TRBV2 and TRBJ1-1; D is unresolved. V was clipped by 5 bases and J by 0 bases, with 7 bases between them. The CDR3 length is 13 residues. CDR1 SNHLY and CDR2 FYNNEI come from the germline V gene. The CDR3 reads CASSISLNTEAFF. The CDR3, as DNA: TGTGCCAGCAGTATAAGCCTGAACACTGAAGCTTTCTTT.

The chain links TRBV7-9 to TRBJ2-3, with D uncertain. Germline V gene sequence: CDR1 SEHNR, CDR2 FQNEAQ (reference sequence). V shed 5 bases and J shed 3 bases, with 3 bases lying between them. The CDR3 runs 11 residues. CDR3 sequence reads: CASSETDTQYF. In nucleotides, the CDR3 is TGTGCCAGCAGCGAGACAGATACGCAGTATTTT.

The chain couples TRBV5-1 to TRBJ1-1, with TRBD1 matching 8 bases. The CDR3 consists of 19 residues. Looked up from germline, CDR1 is SGHRS and CDR2 is YFSETQ. V gave up 5 bases and J gave up 0 bases; unmatched junction bases: 18. In nucleotides, the CDR3 is TGCGCCAGCAGTTCAAAAGGGGTCCCAAGACAGGGGATGAACACTGAAGCTTTCTTT. Amino acid sequence: CASSSKGVPRQGMNTEAFF.

The CDR3 is CASSNGVLAGGETQYF. The CDR3 nucleotides read TGCGCCAGCAGCAATGGGGTTCTAGCGGGGGGAGAGACCCAGTACTTC. V usage is TRBV4-1 and J usage is TRBJ2-5; TRBD2 agrees at 11 bases. CDR1 MGHRA and CDR2 YSYEKL come from the germline V gene. After removal of 5 bases from V and 4 bases from J, the junction contained 9 bases not matched to a gene. The CDR3 is 16 amino acids.

CDR3 nucleotide sequence: TGCAGCGGGGGGACTGGCTCCTACGAGCAGTACTTC. Protein: CSGGTGSYEQYF. V is TRBV29-1 and J is TRBJ2-7, with D perhaps TRBD2 (6 bases). CDR3 length equals 12 residues. Trimming took off 7 bases at V and 0 bases at J, with 10 bases between the two ends. The germline V gene encodes CDR1 SQVTM and CDR2 ANQGSEA.

The chain uses TRBV5-4 and TRBJ2-3; 9 nucleotides agree with TRBD1. Per germline, CDR1 SGHNT and CDR2 YYREEE (reference sequence). CDR3 size: 14 residues. Trimming took 3 bases from V and 1 from J; bases not matched to a gene: 0. The CDR3, as DNA: TGTGCCAGCAGCTGGGACAGGGGCACAGATACGCAGTATTTT. It translates to CASSWDRGTDTQYF. The full variable domain, its missing parts supplied by reference TRBV5-4 and TRBJ2-3, is ETGVTQSPTHLIKTRGQQVTLRCSSQSGHNTVSWYQQALGQGPQFIFQYYREEENGRGNFPPRFSGLQFPNYSSELNVNALELDDSALYLCASSWDRGTDTQYFGPGTRLTVL.

This chain connects TRBV19 to TRBJ2-3; 9 nucleotides align to TRBD2. The ends lost 6 bases at V and 2 bases at J; junction bases unmatched: 3. The germline CDR1 and CDR2 sequences are LNHDA and SQIVND (reference sequence). The CDR3 runs to 14 residues. The CDR3, as DNA: TGTGCCAGTAGGGTAGCGGGGGACACAGATACGCAGTATTTT. Translated: CASRVAGDTDTQYF.

The chain joins TRBV27 to TRBJ2-7; possibly TRBD1 for D (7 bases). There are 18 residues in the CDR3. Trimming took 0 bases from V and 1 from J, leaving 19 bases between them. Germline V CDR1 and CDR2: MNHEY, SMNVEV (reference sequence). The CDR3 bases are TGTGCCAGCAGTTTATCCCTCTTGACAGGGAGGATGTCCTACGAGCAGTACTTC. Translation: CASSLSLLTGRMSYEQYF.

V and J are TRBV6-5 and TRBJ2-1; 11 bases are a match to TRBD2. Germline CDR1 is MNHEY and CDR2 is SVGAGI. This CDR3 is built from 15 residues. Trimming took 6 bases from V and 7 from J; bases not matched to a gene: 8. CDR3: CASRLLAGVGNEQFF. The CDR3 DNA reads TGTGCCAGCAGACTACTAGCGGGAGTGGGAAATGAGCAGTTCTTC.

This chain joins TRBV5-5 and TRBJ2-7; no reliable D call. CDR1 is SGHKS, CDR2 YYEKEE, per germline (reference sequence). This CDR3 has 14 residues. Trimming took off 0 bases at V and 3 bases at J, with 10 bases between the two ends. CDR3 sequence: CASSLVWSSYEQYF. CDR3 DNA sequence: TGTGCCAGCAGCTTGGTTTGGAGTAGCTACGAGCAGTACTTC. Looking up the rest from reference TRBV5-5 and TRBJ2-7 gives the full variable domain: DAGVTQSPTHLIKTRGQQVTLRCSPISGHKSVSWYQQVLGQGPQFIFQYYEKEERGRGNFPDRFSARQFPNYSSELNVNALLLGDSALYLCASSLVWSSYEQYFGPGTRLTVT.

The chain has TRBV7-9 and TRBJ2-4; D possibly corresponds to TRBD2 (5 bases). The germline gives CDR1 SEHNR, CDR2 FQNEAQ (reference sequence). The CDR3 contains 12 residues. Trimming shortened V by 5 bases and J by 8 bases, and 10 bases separated the two germline ends. The CDR3, as DNA: TGTGCCAGCAGCGTACTAGAGCACATTCAGTACTTC. Translating it yields CASSVLEHIQYF.

The chain is built from TRBV2 and TRBJ1-2; 7 bases match TRBD1. Germline V lookup: CDR1 SNHLY, CDR2 FYNNEI. Trimming cost V 7 bases and J 2 bases; bases outside gene matches: 7. This CDR3 region has 14 residues. The CDR3 reads CASISGRGNYGYTF. The CDR3 bases are TGTGCCAGCATATCGGGCAGGGGGAACTATGGCTACACCTTC.

The chain combines TRBV27 with TRBJ2-3; TRBD2 is a possible D gene (6 bases). The CDR3 is 14 amino acids. Between the trimmed V and J ends, which lost 3 bases and 3 bases, there was a span of 10 bases. CDR1 is MNHEY and CDR2 is SMNVEV in the germline V gene (reference sequence). Written as DNA, the CDR3 is TGTGCCAGCAGTTTCACTAGCCAAACAGATACGCAGTATTTT. Translated: CASSFTSQTDTQYF.

The chain combines TRBV4-3 with TRBJ2-3, with TRBD1 matching over 8 bases. Germline CDR1 is LGHNA and CDR2 is YSLEER. Trimming at V came to 4 bases and at J to 3 bases, leaving 15 bases not matched to a gene. The CDR3 is 18 residues long. The CDR3 spells CASSLGPLAGGGTDTQYF. CDR3 sequence (DNA): TGCGCCAGCAGCCTTGGGCCGTTGGCAGGGGGCGGGACAGATACGCAGTATTTT.

The chain employs TRBV5-1 and TRBJ2-3; 10 bases align to TRBD1. V lost 0 bases and J lost 3; bases outside the gene matches: 1. CDR3 length: 15 amino acids. Germline V gene lookup returns CDR1 SGHRS and CDR2 YFSETQ. CDR3 loop: CASSLAGQGTDTQYF. The CDR3 DNA reads as TGCGCCAGCAGCTTGGCGGGACAGGGGACAGATACGCAGTATTTT.

V and J are TRBV6-1 and TRBJ1-2; D is unclear. Trimming removed 4 bases at V and 4 bases at J, with 16 bases between. The CDR3 is made up of 15 amino acids. Germline CDR1 reads MNHNS; CDR2 reads SASEGT. The CDR3 sequence is CASSAINDGVYGYTF. The CDR3 nucleotides read TGTGCCAGCAGTGCTATAAACGACGGGGTCTATGGCTACACCTTC.

The rearrangement joins TRBV5-5 to TRBJ2-7, with D tentatively TRBD2 (5 bases). The germline V and J ends were trimmed by 4 bases and 3 bases, with 8 bases remaining between them. Germline V lookup: CDR1 SGHKS, CDR2 YYEKEE (reference sequence). This CDR3 comprises 12 residues. CDR3 amino acids: CASSPEGYEQYF. DNA for the CDR3: TGTGCCAGCAGCCCCGAGGGCTACGAGCAGTACTTC.

The chain uses TRBV5-6 and TRBJ2-2; TRBD2 matches at 11 bases. Germline CDR1 and CDR2: SGHDT and YYEEEE. Trimming cost V 0 bases and J 4 bases; bases outside gene matches: 11. This CDR3 comprises 19 residues. The CDR3 nucleotides read TGTGCCAGCAGCTTGGAAAATAGATTAGCGGGAGGGCCCACCGGGGAGCTGTTTTTT. Translated, it gives CASSLENRLAGGPTGELFF.

The chain's CDR3 is CASSESGQHYGYTF. The DNA for the CDR3 is TGTGCCAGCAGTGAGTCAGGACAGCACTATGGCTACACCTTC. The rearrangement links TRBV2 to TRBJ1-2; D is perhaps TRBD1 (6 bases). CDR1 SNHLY and CDR2 FYNNEI come from the germline V gene. V lost 3 bases to trimming and J lost 3 bases, with 11 bases between them. CDR3 length: 14 amino acids.

The chain couples TRBV6-5 to TRBJ2-7, with D perhaps TRBD1 (6 bases). The CDR3 runs 15 residues. CDR1 is MNHEY, CDR2 SVGAGI, per germline. V dropped 5 bases and J dropped 4 bases, with 18 bases sitting between them. CDR3: CASSPPGTPRYEQYF. CDR3 sequence (DNA): TGTGCCAGCAGTCCGCCCGGGACACCAAGGTACGAGCAGTACTTC.

The chain employs TRBV7-8 and TRBJ2-1, with 7 bases that match TRBD2. Per the germline V gene, CDR1 is SGHVS and CDR2 is FQNEAQ. The V and J ends lost 11 bases and 4 bases, in that order; junction bases with no gene match: 11. CDR3 length: 14 amino acids. CDR3: CASIREGGYNEQFF. Written as DNA, the CDR3 is TGTGCCTCCATTAGGGAGGGCGGATACAATGAGCAGTTCTTC.

The gene calls are TRBV5-4 and TRBJ2-7, with a weak D call TRBD1 (6 bases). This CDR3 is 15 amino acids long. V was cut by 1 base and J by 0 bases, with 11 bases left in between. CDR1 is SGHNT and CDR2 is YYREEE in the germline V gene (reference sequence). The CDR3 region is CASSLSRGPSYEQYF. In nucleotides, the CDR3 is TGTGCCAGCAGCTTGAGCAGGGGCCCCTCCTACGAGCAGTACTTC.

The V call is TRBV29-1, the J call TRBJ1-2, with TRBD1 matching 7 bases. With 4 bases clipped from V and 2 bases from J, the junction kept 4 bases outside the gene matches. The CDR3 is 13 residues long. CDR1 is SQVTM and CDR2 is ANQGSEA in the germline V gene. CDR3 loop: CSVGGTANYGYTF. The CDR3 DNA sequence: TGCAGCGTTGGTGGGACAGCAAACTATGGCTACACCTTC.

V is TRBV9 and J is TRBJ1-1, with TRBD1 matching over 9 bases. The germline V gene has CDR1 SGDLS and CDR2 YYNGEE. After removal of 0 bases from V and 4 bases from J, the junction contained 4 bases not matched to a gene. The CDR3 has 15 residues. The CDR3 DNA is TGTGCCAGCAGCGTAGGGACAGGGGACGGCACTGAAGCTTTCTTT. It specifies CASSVGTGDGTEAFF.

The V and J genes are TRBV5-1 and TRBJ2-5, with 10 bases aligning to TRBD1. The better agreement between TRBJ2-7 and the DNA end casts doubt on the J call. This CDR3 spans 15 amino acids. Germline CDR1 SGHRS, CDR2 YFSETQ. CDR3 bases: TGCGCCAGCAGCTTGAGACAGGGGGCTCCTGGCGAGCAGTACTTC. Translation gives CASSLRQGAPGEQYF.

The chain uses TRBV6-6 and TRBJ2-3, with 7 bases that match TRBD2. The CDR3 runs 15 residues. Per the germline V gene, CDR1 is MNHNY and CDR2 is SVGAGI (reference sequence). V dropped 6 bases and J dropped 2; count of bases not matched to a gene: 8. CDR3 loop: CASSSWAGDTDTQYF. The CDR3 DNA follows: TGTGCCAGCAGCTCGTGGGCGGGAGACACAGATACGCAGTATTTT.

The V call is TRBV5-1, the J call TRBJ1-1; D unclear. The CDR3 totals 14 residues. CDR1 is SGHRS, CDR2 YFSETQ, per germline. V dropped 0 bases and J dropped 4 bases, with 10 bases sitting between them. CDR3 amino acids: CASSLVAGGTEAFF. CDR3 in DNA: TGCGCCAGCAGCTTGGTTGCGGGCGGCACTGAAGCTTTCTTT.

CDR3 coding DNA: TGTGCCAGCAGTTTGACAAGAGTGGCGGAGACCCAGTACTTC. Translated: CASSLTRVAETQYF. The chain joins TRBV7-9 to TRBJ2-5; no clear D gene. Deletions cut 6 bases from V and 5 bases from J, with 16 bases between. The CDR3 loop spans 14 amino acids. Per germline, CDR1 SEHNR and CDR2 FQNEAQ (reference sequence).

The chain has TRBV6-5 and TRBJ2-1; 7 nucleotides match TRBD2. Germline V gives CDR1 MNHEY, CDR2 SVGAGI. The V gene end was trimmed by 5 bases and the J gene end by 5 bases; junction bases not matched to a gene: 3. This CDR3 spans 13 amino acids. The CDR3, as DNA: TGTGCCAGCAGTGAGCGGGGTCACAATGAGCAGTTCTTC. Amino acid sequence: CASSERGHNEQFF.